This TCR beta chain was identified during a study of blood T cells in healthy people across ages (dated by TCRdb to 2014 to 2015). Some background on the complete study: In model experiments, roughly one uniquely barcoded TCR beta cDNA molecule per two T cells was captured by template switching. Age-related changes in TCR beta repertoire diversity were measured in the study by deep sequencing normalized with unique cDNA molecular identifiers. The donors were split into four age groups: young (average around 15 years), middle-aged (39), aged (about 56) and long-lived (roughly 80). To avoid experimental bias, donors of different ages were randomly spread across the sequencing lanes. For two donors (one aged 18 to 29 and one aged 80 or older), the study analyzed two additional independent replicas of 1 million unique cDNA reads from the same blood draw. Here is what the overall study found, with its caveats: Because profiling used bulk unsorted PBMCs, naive and antigen-experienced compartments could not be compared conclusively. The percentage of naive T cells measured by flow cytometry correlated strongly with observed TCR beta diversity. Observed TCR beta diversity per million T cells fell roughly linearly with age, and a significant reduction was already apparent by age around 40. Estimates of total diversity from one million sequenced T cells were regarded as lower bounds and underestimates. Compared with the aged group, the long-lived group had more naive CD4+ T cells, fewer expanded clones and increased TCR diversity, a pattern suggesting age selection. Because donor CMV infection status was unknown, age-related changes in expanded clonotypes were potentially confounded.

The donors were a few dozen Caucasian individuals from Russia, aged roughly 6 to 100 years, who were systemically healthy. Around 9.7 milliliters of peripheral blood were collected from each donor into EDTA-treated Vacutainer tubes. Ficoll-Paque density-gradient centrifugation was used to isolate PBMCs, with at least 7 million per sample. Trizol reagent was used to extract total RNA from PBMCs, with at least 5.5 micrograms per sample. For every donor, an aliquot of PBMCs went through flow cytometry to measure the percentages of naive CD45RAhigh/CD27high T cells. The protocol used for the library was 5' RACE. The data were produced on an Illumina HiSeq 2500. A second PCR of about 6 to 12 cycles was run with a J-beta primer mix and a sample-barcoded 5' primer. Each TCR beta cDNA molecule received a unique molecular identifier from a template-switch 5' adaptor carrying 12 random nucleotides. Each sample yielded at least 2.5 million CDR3-containing paired-end reads. All of the RNA was converted into first-strand cDNA using the Mint cDNA synthesis kit, with a TRBC-specific oligonucleotide serving as the primer. Following uracil-DNA glycosylase treatment, a first 18-cycle PCR with universal primers M1SS and BC2_uni_R was performed on all cDNA. From the authors' description of their analysis: Each sample was normalized by randomly selecting 1 million high-quality reads, each carrying a distinct molecular identifier. Instead of being binned into consensus sequences, reads that shared molecular identifiers were thrown out. MiTCR, set to a Q25 quality threshold and the strictest error-elimination algorithm, was used for CDR3 identification, clonotype clustering and error correction. A nonparametric unseen species model with Euler transformation was used to estimate a lower bound on total TCR beta diversity. TCRdb trimmed the raw reads at Q25, called clones with MiXCR and kept productive beta chains. Identical CDR3 protein sequences are pooled into one entry, listed with their most common genes and DNA. TCRdb, not the authors, supplied the V and J calls. For this sample the table gives 1.5 million or so distinct CDR3 sequences, of which 42% were detected only once. In total, the top ten clones hold approximately 7.9% of the sample.

A word on this clonotype: This receptor's antigen is unknown. Per-base quality was not reported, and no clone a single base away is much larger than it.

The TCR comes from a woman aged 18 to 35 in good health. The specimen was blood.

For the CDR3, the sequence is CASSLDGTEVPYF. The DNA sequence is TGTGCCAGCAGTCTTGATGGGACCGAGGTGCCGTACTTC. Recombination joined TRBV28 with TRBJ2-7; the D gene may be TRBD1 or TRBD2, since each aligns over 5 bases. Cut back by 5 bases and 12 bases, the V and J ends lie 20 bases apart. The cysteine opens and the phenylalanine closes a CDR3 of 13 amino acids. Only the CDR3 DNA stays, 39 bases, in frame from base 1. The CDR1 and CDR2 encoded by the germline V gene are MDHEN and SYDVKM.